This TCR beta chain was sequenced in a study of response to subunit inactivated influenza vaccine. This clonotype was seen a handful of times. Antigen unknown. The CDR3 is made up of 18 amino acids. Germline loops: CDR1 SNHLY, CDR2 FYNNEI. V gave up 3 bases and J gave up 0 bases, with 18 bases separating them. The study's findings and limits: Authors suggested few new T cells are recruited by each seasonal influenza vaccination.

In TCRdb, the RT-PCR reads were re-called with MiXCR into one record per CDR3 protein. The table records 550,000 to 650,000 distinct CDR3 sequences, around 11% of them present only once. This sample comprised PBMCs from blood, obtained on the day of vaccination. This TCR derives from a man in his forties or fifties who received an inactivated influenza vaccine. The chain uses TRBV2 and TRBJ1-5; D remains ambiguous. The CDR3 spells CASSDFFVGPFSNQPQHF. The DNA for the CDR3 is TGTGCCAGCAGTGATTTCTTCGTTGGGCCATTTAGCAATCAGCCCCAGCATTTT.